Listed below are T cell receptor beta chains from one sample, sequenced in a study of shared T cell receptors in the human thymus. The data were produced by immunoSEQ multiplex PCR, yet TCRdb's version contains in-frame clones alone and is incomplete. The sample holds hundreds of thousands of clones, about 90% seen once. This same sample was also taken into another study, of human thymus T cells.

Source material: thymocytes. These receptors came from a boy under three years old with a congenital heart defect. The CDR3 runs from the conserved cysteine through the conserved F or W. Each record gives: CDR3 length, clone size, D gene, J gene, V gene, CDR3 protein, CDR3 DNA. The D gene is left open where the match is weak. The size of a clone is reported for some rows only, either as once, few or many, or as a class for expanded clones.

>15|.|.|TRBJ1-5|TRBV15
CATSRVGDTDQPQHF
TGTGCCACCAGCAGAGTGGGGGACACCGATCAGCCCCAGCATTTT
>16|.|TRBD1|TRBJ2-1|TRBV4-3
CASSLEPRDSYNEQFF
TGCGCCAGCAGCCTGGAACCTCGGGACAGCTACAATGAGCAGTTCTTC
>14|.|.|TRBJ1-1|TRBV29-1
CSVGRGYVNTEAFF
TGCAGCGTTGGGAGGGGCTACGTGAACACTGAAGCTTTCTTT
>14|once|.|TRBJ2-3|TRBV11-3
CASSLAGSTDTQYF
TGTGCCAGCAGCTTAGCAGGGAGCACAGATACGCAGTATTTT
>11|.|.|TRBJ2-1|TRBV29-1
CSVAGSNEQFF
TGCAGCGTTGCAGGGTCCAATGAGCAGTTCTTC
>17|.|TRBD1|TRBJ1-6|TRBV30
CAWSGDRGRVYNSPLHF
TGTGCCTGGAGCGGGGACAGGGGGCGCGTCTATAATTCACCCCTCCACTTT
>16|.|.|TRBJ1-5|TRBV5-8
CASSLGHGDNNQPQHF
TGTGCCAGCAGCTTGGGGCATGGGGACAACAATCAGCCCCAGCATTTT
>16|.|.|TRBJ2-7|TRBV27
CASRRRSLGVPYEQYF
TGTGCCAGCAGAAGAAGGAGCCTCGGGGTCCCCTACGAGCAGTACTTC
>15|.|TRBD1|TRBJ2-7|TRBV5-1
CASSAPGQGRNEQYF
TGCGCCAGCAGCGCCCCGGGACAGGGACGCAACGAGCAGTACTTC
>15|.|TRBD1|TRBJ1-2|TRBV7-2
CASSSGTGLFYGYTF
TGTGCCAGCAGCTCCGGGACAGGTCTTTTCTATGGCTACACCTTC
>15|.|.|TRBJ2-1|TRBV30
CAWSVREPHYNEQFF
TGTGCCTGGAGTGTTAGGGAGCCCCACTACAATGAGCAGTTCTTC
>15|once|TRBD1|TRBJ1-2|TRBV5-6
CASSFPAGGGYGYTF
TGTGCCAGCAGCTTCCCTGCAGGGGGCGGCTATGGCTACACCTTC
>13|.|TRBD1|TRBJ1-2|TRBV27
CASTMDRALGYTF
TGTGCCAGCACCATGGACAGGGCGTTAGGCTACACCTTC
>16|.|.|TRBJ1-4|TRBV15
CATSSPGAATNEKLFF
TGTGCCACCAGCAGTCCGGGAGCCGCAACTAATGAAAAACTGTTTTTT
>16|.|.|TRBJ2-2|TRBV28
CASSFKAMTGCGELFF
TGTGCCAGCAGTTTTAAGGCAATGACGGGGTGCGGGGAGCTGTTTTTT
>15|few|TRBD1|TRBJ1-3|TRBV7-3
CASRNKGQGEYTIYF
TGTGCCAGCAGAAACAAGGGACAGGGGGAGTACACCATATATTTT
>16|.|TRBD1|TRBJ2-1|TRBV5-1
CASSQGQGVPYNEQFF
TGCGCCAGCAGCCAAGGACAGGGGGTCCCCTACAATGAGCAGTTCTTC
>19|.|TRBD1|TRBJ1-4|TRBV2
CASVRSLDRQGALNEKLFF
TGTGCCAGCGTTCGGTCCCTTGACAGACAGGGGGCGCTAAATGAAAAACTGTTTTTT
>18|.|.|TRBJ2-6|TRBV4-3
CASSQGQGRTAGANVLTF
TGCGCCAGCAGCCAAGGCCAGGGAAGAACAGCTGGGGCCAACGTCCTGACTTTC
>14|.|TRBD1|TRBJ2-7|TRBV11-3
CASSAPGQSYEQYF
TGTGCCAGCAGCGCCCCGGGACAGTCCTACGAGCAGTACTTC
>19|once|TRBD1|TRBJ2-7|TRBV7-2
CASSKNGGEQGLSSYEQYF
TGTGCCAGCAGCAAAAATGGTGGGGAACAGGGGCTGAGCTCCTACGAGCAGTACTTC
>11|.|.|TRBJ2-1|TRBV20-1
CSASGEDEQFF
TGCAGTGCTAGTGGGGAGGATGAGCAGTTCTTC
>13|.|.|TRBJ2-7|TRBV27
CASSFTGGYEQYF
TGTGCCAGCAGTTTTACAGGCGGTTACGAGCAGTACTTC
>22|.|TRBD2|TRBJ2-3|TRBV5-1
CASSGKQGLGLAGGPGGDTQYF
TGCGCCAGCAGCGGGAAACAGGGACTTGGACTAGCGGGAGGGCCTGGTGGAGATACGCAGTATTTT
>13|.|.|TRBJ1-2|TRBV7-9
CASSLVGFYGYTF
TGTGCCAGCAGCTTAGTGGGCTTCTATGGCTACACCTTC
>14|.|TRBD1|TRBJ1-1|TRBV5-1
CASSHGQGNTEAFF
TGCGCCAGCAGCCACGGACAGGGGAACACTGAAGCTTTCTTT
>16|.|TRBD2|TRBJ2-7|TRBV4-3
CASSQSTSGGTGEQYF
TGCGCCAGCAGCCAGTCGACTAGCGGGGGTACGGGCGAGCAGTACTTC